This T cell receptor (beta chain) appears in the sequencing data of a study of molecular identifiers for immune sequencing clone quantification. Broader study findings: Barcodes shared by identical TCR molecules could lead to underestimated sizes of highly expanded clones.

This CDR3 has 16 amino acids. Per the germline V gene, CDR1 is MGHRA and CDR2 is YSYEKL. V dropped 0 bases and J dropped 6; count of bases not matched to a gene: 5. TCRdb re-called the PCR reads with MiXCR, one entry per CDR3 protein. The table includes 400,000 to 600,000 distinct CDR3 sequences, about 25% detected once. This clonotype was detected only a few times. The antigen is undetermined. Sequencing was done on a sample of naive CD8+ T cells from blood, with Jurkat cell RNA spiked in. The subset was: FACS-sorted CD8+CD4-CCR7+CD45RA+ naive T cells. The TCR sequence derives from a human donor in good health. Some libraries in this study had Jurkat cell RNA spiked in. V gene TRBV4-1 combines with J gene TRBJ1-5; 10 nucleotides line up with TRBD1. CDR3 loop: CASSQEGGQGGQPQHF. The CDR3 DNA reads TGCGCCAGCAGCCAAGAAGGAGGACAGGGGGGTCAGCCCCAGCATTTT.